The 22 T cell receptor beta chains below all came from one sample that was sequenced in a study of T cells after posttransplantation cyclophosphamide. Clones were read by immunoSEQ multiplex PCR, and TCRdb kept only the in-frame ones, dropping some. The sample lists around 43,000 clones; roughly 92% were seen once. Sequencing was performed on PBMCs. The source is a woman between 45 and 60 years old in good health and a related stem cell transplant donor.

A single count supports this clone. This chain joins TRBV4-1 and TRBJ1-2, with TRBD1 as a possible D gene (6 bases). The CDR3 totals 13 residues. The V gene lost 5 bases and the J gene lost 4 bases, with 11 bases spanning the gap. Germline values: CDR1 MGHRA, CDR2 YSYEKL. DNA for the CDR3: TGCGCCAGCAGCGGGATCAGGGGCTATGGCTACACCTTC. It encodes CASSGIRGYGYTF.

This clone is a singleton in its sample. The chain recombines TRBV11-3 with TRBJ2-7; 9 positions agree with TRBD1. CDR1 SGHNT and CDR2 YENEEA come from the germline V gene. The CDR3 covers 15 residues. The V and J ends lost 1 base and 3 bases, in that order; junction bases with no gene match: 4. The CDR3 reads CASSLGGQGVYEQYF. DNA for the CDR3: TGTGCCAGCAGCTTAGGGGGACAGGGAGTCTACGAGCAGTACTTC. The full variable domain, its missing parts supplied by reference TRBV11-3 and TRBJ2-7, is EAGVVQSPRYKIIEKKQPVAFWCNPISGHNTLYWYLQNLGQGPELLIRYENEEAVDDSQLPKDRFSAERLKGVDSTLKIQPAELGDSAVYLCASSLGGQGVYEQYFGPGTRLTVT.

This clone was detected only a few times. The chain has TRBV7-9 and TRBJ2-2; the D gene is possibly TRBD2 (6 bases). The CDR3 loop spans 16 amino acids. The germline V and J ends were trimmed by 8 bases and 5 bases, with 21 bases remaining between them. Germline values: CDR1 SEHNR, CDR2 FQNEAQ (reference sequence). CDR3 sequence (DNA): TGTGCCAGCGAACCCATTTTGCGGGAAAGGACCGGGGAGCTGTTTTTT. This translates into CASEPILRERTGELFF.

This clone has a single count. V and J are TRBV5-4 and TRBJ2-1, with TRBD1 matching 7 bases. CDR3 length: 15 amino acids. The trim removed 1 base at V and 1 base at J, leaving 2 bases unmatched. Germline V CDR1 and CDR2: SGHNT, YYREEE (reference sequence). CDR3 loop: CASSLQGVSYNEQFF. The CDR3 DNA reads TGTGCCAGCAGCTTGCAGGGGGTATCCTACAATGAGCAGTTCTTC.

The chain has TRBV27 and TRBJ2-3, with 12 bases that match TRBD2. V lost 5 bases and J lost 6; bases outside the gene matches: 6. Germline-derived CDR1 and CDR2 are MNHEY and SMNVEV (reference sequence). The CDR3 has 15 amino acids. The CDR3 here is CASSRLAGDSDTQYF. The CDR3 coding sequence is TGTGCCAGCAGTAGACTAGCGGGGGACTCGGATACGCAGTATTTT.

This chain links TRBV9 with TRBJ2-7; 8 bases agree with TRBD2. Germline-derived CDR1 and CDR2 are SGDLS and YYNGEE. Trimming took 0 bases from V and 5 from J; bases not matched to a gene: 4. This CDR3 is 14 amino acids long. This CDR3 reads CASSVAGGENEQYF. DNA of the CDR3: TGTGCCAGCAGCGTAGCCGGGGGGGAGAACGAGCAGTACTTC.

V and J are TRBV4-2 and TRBJ1-5, with D unclear. CDR3 length: 15 residues. Germline V lookup: CDR1 LGHNA, CDR2 YNFKEQ. V was pared by 0 bases and J by 3 bases, with 9 bases between. The CDR3 coding sequence is TGTGCCAGCAGCCAAGATAGCGGTAACAATCAGCCCCAGCATTTT. This translates into CASSQDSGNNQPQHF.

In its sample, this clone ranks as medium-sized (0.01 to 0.1%). The chain uses TRBV2 and TRBJ2-1; D possibly corresponds to TRBD1 (5 bases). The CDR3 consists of 12 residues. Per germline, CDR1 SNHLY and CDR2 FYNNEI. V lost 7 bases to trimming and J lost 9 bases, with 13 bases between them. Here the CDR3 DNA reads TGTGCCAGCACCAGCCTTAGGGGTGAGCAGTTCTTC. It yields the protein CASTSLRGEQFF.

This chain connects TRBV29-1 to TRBJ2-7, with 9 bases identical to TRBD1. Germline loops: CDR1 SQVTM, CDR2 ANQGSEA. The V and J ends lost 4 bases and 4 bases, in that order; junction bases with no gene match: 8. This CDR3 has 14 amino acids. CDR3 DNA sequence: TGCAGCGTTGGGCCGGGACAGGGTCGATACGAGCAGTACTTC. Its protein is CSVGPGQGRYEQYF.

This chain joins TRBV10-3 and TRBJ1-1; the match to TRBD1 covers 8 bases. The V gene end was trimmed by 4 bases and the J gene end by 8 bases; junction bases not matched to a gene: 6. The germline V gene encodes CDR1 ENHRY and CDR2 SYGVKD. This CDR3 has 13 amino acids. DNA of the CDR3: TGTGCCATCAGTGTTTCGGGACAGGACGAAGCTTTCTTT. As protein: CAISVSGQDEAFF.

This clone was detected only a few times. The chain links TRBV6-1 to TRBJ1-1; 8 positions match TRBD1. Looked up from germline, CDR1 is MNHNS and CDR2 is SASEGT. J was trimmed by 4 bases and V by 6 bases; bases with no gene match: 10. This CDR3 is built from 15 residues. CDR3 nucleotides: TGTGCCAGCAGCCGCCCCACAGGGGGGAGCACTGAAGCTTTCTTT. Protein sequence: CASSRPTGGSTEAFF.

This clone occurred once. This chain connects TRBV5-1 to TRBJ1-4, with 7 bases lining up with TRBD1. The V segment lost 4 bases and the J segment 5 bases; nucleotides outside the gene matches: 11. Germline V gene data show CDR1 as SGHRS and CDR2 as YFSETQ. The CDR3 has 16 residues. The DNA for the CDR3 is TGCGCCAGCAGCCAAACCAGGGGGAACGGCAATGAAAAACTGTTTTTT. Amino acid sequence: CASSQTRGNGNEKLFF.

J is TRBJ1-2 and V is TRBV28; TRBD1 aligns across 7 bases. With V trimmed by 6 bases and J by 1 base, 8 bases remained unmatched. The CDR3 totals 15 residues. CDR1 and CDR2 from the germline V gene are MDHEN and SYDVKM. The CDR3 DNA is TGTGCCAGCAGCTCACCGGGACAGTATAACTATGGCTACACCTTC. Its protein product is CASSSPGQYNYGYTF.

The V and J genes are TRBV27 and TRBJ2-1, with TRBD1 identical over 8 bases. Germline V lookup: CDR1 MNHEY, CDR2 SMNVEV (reference sequence). This CDR3 has 16 residues. J was trimmed by 10 bases and V by 5 bases; bases with no gene match: 16. The CDR3 here is CASSRSGGTLWGEQFF. CDR3 DNA sequence: TGTGCCAGCAGTAGATCAGGGGGCACATTGTGGGGGGAGCAGTTCTTC.

The chain employs TRBV6-1 and TRBJ2-5, with TRBD2 identical over 10 bases. This CDR3 has 12 amino acids. V dropped 7 bases and J dropped 4; count of bases not matched to a gene: 0. CDR1 MNHNS and CDR2 SASEGT come from the germline V gene. CDR3 nucleotide sequence: TGTGCCAGCAAGCGGGGGGGAGAGACCCAGTACTTC. This gives the protein CASKRGGETQYF.

This chain links TRBV7-9 with TRBJ2-7, with 8 bases matching TRBD1. The V segment lost 6 bases and the J segment 2 bases; nucleotides outside the gene matches: 6. The CDR3 loop spans 14 amino acids. Germline V CDR1 and CDR2: SEHNR, FQNEAQ (reference sequence). The CDR3 bases are TGTGCCAGCAGGCAGACAGGGGACACCTACGAGCAGTACTTC. Protein product: CASRQTGDTYEQYF.

The chain carries TRBV5-1 and TRBJ1-3; 8 positions agree with TRBD1. Trimming removed 4 bases from V and 0 bases from J; junction bases left unmatched: 6. CDR3 length: 16 amino acids. Germline V gene data show CDR1 as SGHRS and CDR2 as YFSETQ. The CDR3 is CASSTTGAHSGNTIYF. CDR3 DNA: TGCGCCAGCAGCACGACAGGGGCCCACTCTGGAAACACCATATATTTT.

This chain uses TRBV2 with TRBJ1-4; D is uncertain. This CDR3 is 14 amino acids long. V lost 9 bases, J lost 2 bases, and 13 bases lay in between. The germline V gene has CDR1 SNHLY and CDR2 FYNNEI. The CDR3 DNA is TGTGCCAGACAGAGCGGTCGGACTAATGAAAAACTGTTTTTT. It translates to CARQSGRTNEKLFF.

V is TRBV7-2 and J is TRBJ2-7, with D tentatively TRBD2 (6 bases). The ends were cut back, 6 bases at V and 7 bases at J, with 19 bases in the middle. This CDR3 is 14 amino acids long. The V gene's germline CDR1 is SGHTA and CDR2 FQGNSA. The CDR3 coding sequence is TGTGCCAGCAGGGAGGGACCGAGTGGTGGGGAGCAGTACTTC. Amino acids: CASREGPSGGEQYF.

This clone showed up just a few times. This chain joins TRBV18 and TRBJ1-3, with 7 bases fitting TRBD1. CDR1 is KGHSH, CDR2 LQKENI, per germline. CDR3 length: 14 amino acids. Germline trimming cut 3 bases from V and 2 bases from J; bases unmatched to any gene: 1. DNA for the CDR3: TGTGCCAGCTCACCCGGGACAGCTGGAAACACCATATATTTT. It specifies CASSPGTAGNTIYF. Full variable domain (outside the CDR3, taken from reference TRBV18 and TRBJ1-3): NAGVMQNPRHLVRRRGQEARLRCSPMKGHSHVYWYRQLPEEGLKFMVYLQKENIIDESGMPKERFSAEFPKEGPSILRIQQVVRGDSAAYFCASSPGTAGNTIYFGEGSWLTVV.

The J gene is TRBJ2-5, the V gene TRBV20-1; D gene uncertain. Germline loops: CDR1 DFQATT, CDR2 SNEGSKA (reference sequence). The CDR3 extends over 11 amino acids. V gave up 4 bases and J gave up 2 bases, with 5 bases separating them. CDR3 nucleotides: TGCAGTGCTACGCGTCAAGAGACCCAGTACTTC. This gives the protein CSATRQETQYF.

This clone was found a few times. The chain joins TRBV30 to TRBJ2-2; the match to TRBD2 covers 14 bases. The germline gives CDR1 GTSNPN, CDR2 SVGIG (reference sequence). This CDR3 comprises 15 residues. The CDR3 protein is CAAAGTSGSTGELFF. Here the CDR3 DNA reads TGTGCTGCGGCCGGGACTAGCGGGAGCACCGGGGAGCTGTTTTTT.